This record looks at one T cell receptor beta chain sequence and its context. Under the authors' procedure: Quantification of nucleated cells was approximated via reference gene primer amplification. The repertoire was sequenced with immunoSEQ multiplex PCR; TCRdb's copy has only in-frame clones and lacks some. The DNA gave D and trimming, while V, J and clone size come from that table. The table lists a few hundred thousand clones, around 85% of them singletons. CDR3 length: 23 amino acids. The germline V and J ends were trimmed by 4 bases and 2 bases, with 37 bases remaining between them. This sample is drawn from a study of blood T cell repertoires in COVID-19.

J is TRBJ1-3 and V is TRBV5-3; maybe TRBD1 (5 bases). TRBV5-3 is flagged as an ORF with uncertain function. Sequences were obtained from peripheral blood. The sequence was collected from a woman between 18 and 29 years old with acute or convalescent COVID-19. The CDR3: CARSPGGFVLVPQVGRAGNTIYF. The CDR3 DNA sequence: TGTGCCAGAAGCCCGGGGGGTTTTGTCCTCGTGCCGCAGGTGGGAAGGGCTGGAAACACCATATATTTT.